A single sample is the source of the 29 T cell receptor beta chains below, sequenced in a study of blood T cell repertoires in COVID-19. Assay: immunoSEQ multiplex PCR; the TCRdb copy retains only in-frame clones and omits some. The sample has about 81,000 clones, 91% seen once; the top ten hold under 2.5%. Sequencing was done on a sample of peripheral blood. The receptor source for this set is a woman aged 50 to 60 in a cohort sampled during active COVID-19.

J is TRBJ2-2 and V is TRBV6-5; perhaps TRBD1 as D (6 bases). This CDR3 has 15 residues. Germline assignment: CDR1 MNHEY and CDR2 SVGAGI. V lost 7 bases to trimming and J lost 0 bases, with 12 bases between them. In DNA form, the CDR3 reads TGTGCCAGCACCCCGGACAGAGCGAACACCGGGGAGCTGTTTTTT. It translates to CASTPDRANTGELFF.

The chain recombines TRBV7-9 with TRBJ1-1, with a possible D match to TRBD1 (6 bases). The CDR3 totals 15 residues. Germline values: CDR1 SEHNR, CDR2 FQNEAQ (reference sequence). Trimming removed 1 base from V and 3 bases from J, with 12 bases in between. Written as DNA, the CDR3 is TGTGCCAGCAGCTTAGACGGGGGGCGTTACACTGAAGCTTTCTTT. It yields the protein CASSLDGGRYTEAFF. The entire variable domain, with the rest obtained from reference TRBV7-9 and TRBJ1-1, is as follows: DTGVSQNPRHKITKRGQNVTFRCDPISEHNRLYWYRQTLGQGPEFLTYFQNEAQLEKSRLLSDRFSAERPKGSFSTLEIQRTEQGDSAMYLCASSLDGGRYTEAFFGQGTRLTVV.

The chain couples TRBV6-6 to TRBJ1-1; 7 positions match TRBD1. Germline CDR1 reads MNHNY; CDR2 reads SVGAGI (reference sequence). The V segment lost 6 bases and the J segment 11 bases; nucleotides outside the gene matches: 12. CDR3 length: 13 amino acids. The CDR3 region is CASSRKNRGEAFF. DNA of the CDR3: TGTGCCAGCAGCCGGAAAAACAGGGGCGAGGCTTTCTTT.

This sequence joins TRBV6-5 and TRBJ2-7; TRBD2 matches at 12 bases. V trimming: 0 bases; J trimming: 7 bases; junction bases outside the gene matches: 4. This CDR3 has 15 amino acids. Germline assignment: CDR1 MNHEY and CDR2 SVGAGI. The CDR3, as DNA: TGTGCCAGCAGTTACTCTACGGGGACTAGCGGGGAGCAGTACTTC. This gives the protein CASSYSTGTSGEQYF.

V is TRBV15 and J is TRBJ1-1; D gene uncertain. CDR3 size: 13 residues. V was shortened by 0 bases and J by 2 bases, with 4 bases between the two germline ends. Germline CDR1 reads LNHNV; CDR2 reads YYDKDF (reference sequence). The CDR3 loop is CATSRDPNTEAFF. The CDR3 nucleotides are TGTGCCACCAGCAGAGATCCTAACACTGAAGCTTTCTTT.

V is TRBV11-2 and J is TRBJ2-1, with D unclear. The CDR3 spans 15 residues. Germline V gene data show CDR1 as SGHAT and CDR2 as FQNNGV. The ends were cut back, 1 base at V and 8 bases at J, with 15 bases in the middle. This chain's CDR3 is CASSLGYSLQYEQFF. CDR3 nucleotide sequence: TGTGCCAGCAGCTTAGGCTATAGCCTGCAATATGAGCAGTTCTTC. Full variable domain (rest looked up from reference TRBV11-2 and TRBJ2-1): EAGVAQSPRYKIIEKRQSVAFWCNPISGHATLYWYQQILGQGPKLLIQFQNNGVVDDSQLPKDRFSAERLKGVDSTLKIQPAKLEDSAVYLCASSLGYSLQYEQFFGPGTRLTVL.

The chain has TRBV28 and TRBJ1-3, with D uncertain. The germline V and J ends were trimmed by 8 bases and 0 bases, with 14 bases remaining between them. The germline V gene has CDR1 MDHEN and CDR2 SYDVKM. The CDR3 length is 15 residues. The CDR3: CASHKERVSGNTIYF. The CDR3 region has the DNA TGTGCCAGCCATAAAGAGCGGGTCTCTGGAAACACCATATATTTT. Variable domain in full (rest from reference TRBV28 and TRBJ1-3): DVKVTQSSRYLVKRTGEKVFLECVQDMDHENMFWYRQDPGLGLRLIYFSYDVKMKEKGDIPEGYSVSREKKERFSLILESASTNQTSMYLCASHKERVSGNTIYFGEGSWLTVV.

The J gene is TRBJ2-5, the V gene TRBV7-3; 12 nucleotides match TRBD1. The V gene's germline CDR1 is SGHTA and CDR2 FQGTGA. V trimming: 5 bases; J trimming: 7 bases; junction bases outside the gene matches: 8. This CDR3 has 15 residues. CDR3 nucleotides: TGTGCCAGCAGCACCGGGACAGGGGGCGAGATGACCCAGTACTTC. Protein product: CASSTGTGGEMTQYF.

V gene TRBV11-2 combines with J gene TRBJ2-7; 8 positions agree with TRBD1. The CDR3 sequence is 15 residues long. Trimming took 5 bases from V and 5 from J; bases not matched to a gene: 11. The germline CDR1 and CDR2 sequences are SGHAT and FQNNGV. CDR3 DNA: TGTGCCAGCAGCCAGAGGGTGACAGGGGCCAACGAGCAGTACTTC. Translating it yields CASSQRVTGANEQYF.

In this sample, this clone turned up a few times. This rearrangement joins TRBV2 to TRBJ1-3; TRBD1 is a possible D gene (6 bases). The germline V and J ends were trimmed by 4 bases and 0 bases, with 10 bases remaining between them. There are 15 residues in the CDR3. Germline-derived CDR1 and CDR2 are SNHLY and FYNNEI. CDR3 in amino acids: CASSVGAISGNTIYF. DNA for the CDR3: TGTGCCAGCAGTGTGGGGGCCATCTCTGGAAACACCATATATTTT.

The V and J genes are TRBV5-1 and TRBJ2-5; 10 bases map to TRBD1. The CDR3 loop spans 16 amino acids. J was trimmed by 5 bases and V by 1 base; bases with no gene match: 8. Germline CDR1 SGHRS, CDR2 YFSETQ. The CDR3 DNA reads as TGCGCCAGCAGCTTGATAGGACAGGGGGTCGGGGAGACCCAGTACTTC. Amino acids: CASSLIGQGVGETQYF.

This rearrangement joins TRBV2 to TRBJ2-5, with D unclear. With 8 bases removed from V and 7 bases from J, the gap between germline ends came to 14 bases. This CDR3 contains 12 residues. Per germline, CDR1 SNHLY and CDR2 FYNNEI. The DNA for the CDR3 is TGTGCCAGCCAACCGGCGGTTTCGACCCAGTACTTC. Encoded protein: CASQPAVSTQYF.

This chain uses TRBV7-3 with TRBJ2-3; D perhaps matches TRBD2 (6 bases). V lost 5 bases to trimming and J lost 4 bases, with 10 bases between them. Germline CDR1 is SGHTA and CDR2 is FQGTGA. The CDR3 has 13 amino acids. The CDR3 is CASSPTRADTQYF. CDR3 DNA sequence: TGTGCCAGCAGCCCGACTAGGGCAGATACGCAGTATTTT.

J is TRBJ2-3 and V is TRBV11-1, with unresolved D. The CDR3 has 14 residues. V gave up 3 bases and J gave up 5 bases, with 12 bases separating them. Germline CDR1 SGHAT, CDR2 FQDESV (reference sequence). The DNA for the CDR3 is TGTGCCAGCAGCTTGATTAACCCGGGAGATACGCAGTATTTT. Protein: CASSLINPGDTQYF.

The genes are TRBV5-5 and TRBJ2-2; D call uncertain. Per germline, CDR1 SGHKS and CDR2 YYEKEE (reference sequence). The CDR3 is 15 residues long. Trimming cost V 0 bases and J 2 bases, with 8 bases left between them. The CDR3 bases are TGTGCCAGCAGCTTGGCCCCCCATAACACCGGGGAGCTGTTTTTT. Its translation: CASSLAPHNTGELFF.

The CDR3 coding sequence is TGTGCCAGCAGCTTCGGTAGCGGGAGGGTAAATACGCAGTATTTT. Its protein product is CASSFGSGRVNTQYF. The rearrangement links TRBV2 to TRBJ2-3; TRBD2 aligns across 11 bases. This CDR3 is 15 amino acids long. Germline loops: CDR1 SNHLY, CDR2 FYNNEI. J was trimmed by 7 bases and V by 6 bases; bases with no gene match: 9. The variable domain in full, completed from reference TRBV2 and TRBJ2-3, reads EPEVTQTPSHQVTQMGQEVILRCVPISNHLYFYWYRQILGQKVEFLVSFYNNEISEKSEIFDDQFSVERPDGSNFTLKIRSTKLEDSAMYFCASSFGSGRVNTQYFGPGTRLTVL.

The genes are TRBV13 and TRBJ2-3; D gene uncertain. The CDR3 is made up of 16 amino acids. V dropped 0 bases and J dropped 5 bases, with 15 bases sitting between them. Looked up from germline, CDR1 is PRHDT and CDR2 is FYEKMQ (reference sequence). The CDR3 is CASSLGLNPPGDTQYF. CDR3 nucleotide sequence: TGTGCCAGCAGCTTAGGCCTGAACCCTCCGGGAGATACGCAGTATTTT.

This clone came up once. This chain connects TRBV19 to TRBJ2-3; D perhaps matches TRBD2 (6 bases). The CDR3 is made up of 14 amino acids. V was cut by 3 bases and J by 4 bases, with 11 bases left in between. In germline, CDR1 is LNHDA, CDR2 SQIVND (reference sequence). The CDR3 loop is CASSIGGSADTQYF. CDR3 nucleotide sequence: TGTGCCAGTAGTATTGGGGGGAGTGCAGATACGCAGTATTTT.

The rearrangement uses TRBV10-2 and TRBJ2-2; a possible D gene is TRBD2 (6 bases). The CDR3 is 14 residues long. V was clipped by 7 bases and J by 1 base, with 10 bases between them. Germline V gene lookup returns CDR1 WSHSY and CDR2 SAAADI. The CDR3 is CASNDGGNTGELFF. CDR3 in DNA: TGCGCCAGCAACGACGGGGGGAACACCGGGGAGCTGTTTTTT.

The V call is TRBV6-5, the J call TRBJ1-2; 7 bases are shared with TRBD1. Looked up from germline, CDR1 is MNHEY and CDR2 is SVGAGI. The ends lost 6 bases at V and 8 bases at J; junction bases unmatched: 12. This CDR3 has 14 residues. Here the CDR3 DNA reads TGTGCCAGCAGCACTGGGACAGCACTTACAGGCTACACCTTC. Protein: CASSTGTALTGYTF.

The chain is built from TRBV14 and TRBJ2-7, with D perhaps matching TRBD2 (5 bases). The germline CDR1 and CDR2 sequences are SGHDN and FVKESK. V shed 0 bases and J shed 6 bases, with 12 bases lying between them. This CDR3 has 14 amino acids. The CDR3 loop is CASSQETKGSEQYF. The CDR3 DNA follows: TGTGCCAGCAGCCAAGAGACTAAGGGAAGCGAGCAGTACTTC.

The V gene is TRBV18, the J gene TRBJ2-7, with 13 bases fitting TRBD2. V was clipped by 6 bases and J by 6 bases; unmatched bases: 8. This CDR3 region has 15 residues. Germline V CDR1 and CDR2: KGHSH, LQKENI. The CDR3: CASSPKLAGGGEQYF. The CDR3, as DNA: TGTGCCAGCTCGCCTAAACTAGCGGGAGGGGGCGAGCAGTACTTC.

CDR3 DNA sequence: TGTGCCAGCAGTTCTCCAGCAGGGGGCGCATATGGCTACACCTTC. Residues: CASSSPAGGAYGYTF. This chain uses TRBV6-6 with TRBJ1-2; TRBD1 matches 8 bases. The trim removed 4 bases at V and 5 bases at J, leaving 9 bases unmatched. Germline-derived CDR1 and CDR2 are MNHNY and SVGAGI (reference sequence). This CDR3 spans 15 amino acids.

This clone appeared a single time. The chain uses TRBV7-3 and TRBJ2-3; perhaps TRBD2 as D (7 bases). Germline V gene lookup returns CDR1 SGHTA and CDR2 FQGTGA. The CDR3 runs to 16 residues. With 5 bases removed from V and 4 bases from J, the gap between germline ends came to 19 bases. Written as DNA, the CDR3 is TGTGCCAGCAGCGAACGACTAGCAGGGGAGGCAGATACGCAGTATTTT. Encoded protein: CASSERLAGEADTQYF.

CDR3 residues: CASSYSKRSFSTDTQYF. In DNA, the CDR3 is TGTGCCAGCAGTTACTCGAAGCGGTCATTTAGCACAGATACGCAGTATTTT. The chain combines TRBV6-2 or TRBV6-3 with TRBJ2-3; possibly TRBD2 for D (5 bases). In germline, CDR1 is MNHEY, CDR2 SVGEGT. V lost 0 bases, J lost 0 bases, and 13 bases lay in between. The CDR3 loop spans 17 amino acids.

The chain is built from TRBV7-3 and TRBJ2-7, with 8 bases aligning to TRBD1. Germline V CDR1 and CDR2: SGHTA, FQGTGA. This CDR3 spans 15 amino acids. Unmatched junction bases numbered 9, after V lost 3 bases and J lost 5 bases. Here the CDR3 reads CASSLNQGARDEQYF. The CDR3 nucleotides read TGTGCCAGCAGCTTGAATCAGGGGGCGCGGGACGAGCAGTACTTC.

V and J are TRBV4-1 and TRBJ2-3; the D gene is possibly TRBD1 (7 bases). Germline loops: CDR1 MGHRA, CDR2 YSYEKL. The CDR3 loop spans 17 amino acids. Trimming stripped 0 bases from V and 1 base from J, with 14 bases between. The CDR3 here is CASSQDGGGAGTDTQYF. The CDR3 DNA sequence: TGCGCCAGCAGCCAAGATGGAGGGGGCGCTGGCACAGATACGCAGTATTTT.

The chain links TRBV5-4 to TRBJ2-6; 12 bases map to TRBD2. Trimming took 3 bases from V and 4 from J; bases not matched to a gene: 2. The germline CDR1 and CDR2 sequences are SGHNT and YYREEE (reference sequence). The CDR3 length is 16 residues. CDR3 loop: CASSSSGGAGANVLTF. The CDR3 nucleotides are TGTGCCAGCAGCTCTAGCGGGGGGGCCGGGGCCAACGTCCTGACTTTC.

The CDR3 loop reads CASSYSALAYNEQFF. The CDR3 DNA is TGTGCCAGCAGTTACTCTGCACTGGCCTACAATGAGCAGTTCTTC. The chain uses TRBV6-5 and TRBJ2-1; D is unclear. Germline V CDR1 and CDR2: MNHEY, SVGAGI. The CDR3 totals 15 residues. V lost 0 bases and J 2 bases, leaving 8 bases between the germline ends.